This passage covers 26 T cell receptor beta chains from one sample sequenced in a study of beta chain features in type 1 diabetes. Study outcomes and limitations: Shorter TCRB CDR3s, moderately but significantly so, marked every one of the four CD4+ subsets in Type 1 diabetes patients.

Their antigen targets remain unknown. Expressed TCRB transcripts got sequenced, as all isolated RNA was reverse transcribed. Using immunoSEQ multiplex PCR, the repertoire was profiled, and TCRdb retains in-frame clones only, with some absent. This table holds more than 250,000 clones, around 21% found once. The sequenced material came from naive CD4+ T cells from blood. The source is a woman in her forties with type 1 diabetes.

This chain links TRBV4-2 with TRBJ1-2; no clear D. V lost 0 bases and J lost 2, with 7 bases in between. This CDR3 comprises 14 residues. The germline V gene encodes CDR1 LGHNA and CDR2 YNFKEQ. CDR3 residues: CASSQEPQNYGYTF. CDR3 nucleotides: TGTGCCAGCAGCCAAGAGCCACAGAACTATGGCTACACCTTC.

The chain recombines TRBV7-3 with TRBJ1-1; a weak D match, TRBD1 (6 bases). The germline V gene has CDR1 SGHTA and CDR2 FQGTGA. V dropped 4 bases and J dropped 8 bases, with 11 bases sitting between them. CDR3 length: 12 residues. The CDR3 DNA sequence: TGTGCCAGCAGCTCCGATGACAGGGAAGCTTTCTTT. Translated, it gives CASSSDDREAFF. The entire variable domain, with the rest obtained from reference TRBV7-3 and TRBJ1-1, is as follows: GAGVSQTPSNKVTEKGKYVELRCDPISGHTALYWYRQSLGQGPEFLIYFQGTGAADDSGLPNDRFFAVRPEGSVSTLKIQRTERGDSAVYLCASSSDDREAFFGQGTRLTVV.

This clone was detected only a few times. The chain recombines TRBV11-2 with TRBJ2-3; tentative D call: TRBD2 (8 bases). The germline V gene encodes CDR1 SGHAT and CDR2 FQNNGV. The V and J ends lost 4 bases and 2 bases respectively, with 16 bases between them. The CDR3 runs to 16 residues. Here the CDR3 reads CASSSGGDSFTDTQYF. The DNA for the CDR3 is TGTGCCAGCAGCTCCGGGGGGGACAGCTTCACAGATACGCAGTATTTT. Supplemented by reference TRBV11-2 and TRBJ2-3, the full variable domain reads EAGVAQSPRYKIIEKRQSVAFWCNPISGHATLYWYQQILGQGPKLLIQFQNNGVVDDSQLPKDRFSAERLKGVDSTLKIQPAKLEDSAVYLCASSSGGDSFTDTQYFGPGTRLTVL.

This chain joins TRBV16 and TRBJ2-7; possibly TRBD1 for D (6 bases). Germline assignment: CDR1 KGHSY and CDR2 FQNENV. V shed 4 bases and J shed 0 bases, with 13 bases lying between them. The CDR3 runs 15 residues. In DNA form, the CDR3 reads TGTGCCAGCAGCCCACGGGACACCTCCTCCTACGAGCAGTACTTC. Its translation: CASSPRDTSSYEQYF.

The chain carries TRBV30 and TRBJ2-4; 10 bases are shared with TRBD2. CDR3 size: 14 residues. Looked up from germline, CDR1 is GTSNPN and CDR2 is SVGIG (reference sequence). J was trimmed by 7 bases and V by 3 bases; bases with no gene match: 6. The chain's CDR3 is CAWSEGLAKNIQYF. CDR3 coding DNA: TGTGCCTGGAGCGAGGGACTAGCGAAGAACATTCAGTACTTC. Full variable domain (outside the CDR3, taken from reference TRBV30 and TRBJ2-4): SQTIHQWPATLVQPVGSPLSLECTVEGTSNPNLYWYRQAAGRGLQLLFYSVGIGQISSEVPQNLSASRPQDRQFILSSKKLLLSDSGFYLCAWSEGLAKNIQYFGAGTRLSVL.

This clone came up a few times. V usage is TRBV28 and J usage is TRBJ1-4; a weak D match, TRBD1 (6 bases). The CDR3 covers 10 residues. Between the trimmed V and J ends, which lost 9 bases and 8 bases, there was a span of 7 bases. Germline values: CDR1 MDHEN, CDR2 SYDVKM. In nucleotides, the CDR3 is TGTGCCAGTAGGGGGGAAAAACTGTTTTTT. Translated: CASRGEKLFF.

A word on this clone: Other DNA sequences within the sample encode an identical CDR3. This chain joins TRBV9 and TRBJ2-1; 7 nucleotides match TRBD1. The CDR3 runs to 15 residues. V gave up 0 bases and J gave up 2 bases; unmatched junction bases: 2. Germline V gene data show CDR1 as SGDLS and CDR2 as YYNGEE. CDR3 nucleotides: TGTGCCAGCAGCGTAGGCACAGGGGCCTACAATGAGCAGTTCTTC. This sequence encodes CASSVGTGAYNEQFF.

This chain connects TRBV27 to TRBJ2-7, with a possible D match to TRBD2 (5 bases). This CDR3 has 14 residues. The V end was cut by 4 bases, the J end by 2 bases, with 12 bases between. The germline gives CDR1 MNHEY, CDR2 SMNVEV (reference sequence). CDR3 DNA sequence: TGTGCCAGCAGTTCGTACCCGGGGACCTACGAGCAGTACTTC. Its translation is CASSSYPGTYEQYF.

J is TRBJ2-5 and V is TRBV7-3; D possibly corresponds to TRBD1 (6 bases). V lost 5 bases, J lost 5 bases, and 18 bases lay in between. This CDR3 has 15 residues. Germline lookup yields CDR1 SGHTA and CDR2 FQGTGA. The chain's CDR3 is CASSPEGVLSETQYF. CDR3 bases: TGTGCCAGCAGCCCCGAGGGGGTGTTATCGGAGACCCAGTACTTC. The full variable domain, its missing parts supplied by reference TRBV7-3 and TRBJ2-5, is GAGVSQTPSNKVTEKGKYVELRCDPISGHTALYWYRQSLGQGPEFLIYFQGTGAADDSGLPNDRFFAVRPEGSVSTLKIQRTERGDSAVYLCASSPEGVLSETQYFGPGTRLLVL.

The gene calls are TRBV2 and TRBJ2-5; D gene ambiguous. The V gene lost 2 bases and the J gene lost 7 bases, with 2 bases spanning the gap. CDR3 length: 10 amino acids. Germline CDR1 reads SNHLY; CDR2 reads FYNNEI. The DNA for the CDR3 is TGTGCCAGCAGTGAACGGACCCAGTACTTC. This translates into CASSERTQYF.

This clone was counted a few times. CDR3 nucleotides: TGCAGCGTTGGGGAGGGGCCGGACACCGGGGAGCTGTTTTTT. Its translation is CSVGEGPDTGELFF. The chain recombines TRBV29-1 with TRBJ2-2, with 7 bases identical to TRBD2. The junction had 5 bases not matched to a gene; V was cut back by 4 bases and J by 3 bases. The CDR3 contains 14 residues. CDR1 SQVTM and CDR2 ANQGSEA come from the germline V gene.

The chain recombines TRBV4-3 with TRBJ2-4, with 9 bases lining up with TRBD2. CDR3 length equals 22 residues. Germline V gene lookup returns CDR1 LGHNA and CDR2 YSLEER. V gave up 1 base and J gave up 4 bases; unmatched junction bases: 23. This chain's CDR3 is CASSQGPIATSGLPRGKNIQYF. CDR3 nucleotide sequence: TGCGCCAGCAGCCAAGGGCCCATCGCGACTAGCGGACTCCCCCGGGGTAAAAACATTCAGTACTTC.

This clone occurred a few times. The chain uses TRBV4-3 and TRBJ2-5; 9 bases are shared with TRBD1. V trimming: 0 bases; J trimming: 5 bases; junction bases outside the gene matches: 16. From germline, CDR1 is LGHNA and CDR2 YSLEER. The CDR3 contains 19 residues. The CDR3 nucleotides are TGCGCCAGCAGCCAAGATGGGACAGGGAATTGGGCTAGCCGGGAGACCCAGTACTTC. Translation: CASSQDGTGNWASRETQYF.

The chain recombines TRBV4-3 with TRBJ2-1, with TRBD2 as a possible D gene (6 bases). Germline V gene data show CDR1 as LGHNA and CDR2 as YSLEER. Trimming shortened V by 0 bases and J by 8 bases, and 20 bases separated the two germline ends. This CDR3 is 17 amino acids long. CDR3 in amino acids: CASSQDTAGPAVDEQFF. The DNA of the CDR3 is TGCGCCAGCAGCCAAGATACAGCGGGCCCCGCGGTTGATGAGCAGTTCTTC.

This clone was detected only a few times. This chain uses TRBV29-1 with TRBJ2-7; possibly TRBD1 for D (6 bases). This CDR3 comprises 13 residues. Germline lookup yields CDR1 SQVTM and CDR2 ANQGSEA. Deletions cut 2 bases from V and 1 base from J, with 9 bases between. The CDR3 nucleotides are TGCAGCGTTGAATCGCAGGGGTCCTACGAGCAGTACTTC. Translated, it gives CSVESQGSYEQYF.

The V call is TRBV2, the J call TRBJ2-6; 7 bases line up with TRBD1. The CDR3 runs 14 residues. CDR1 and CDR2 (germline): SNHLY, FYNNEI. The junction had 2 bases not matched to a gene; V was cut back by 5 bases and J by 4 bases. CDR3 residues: CASSTGAGANVLTF. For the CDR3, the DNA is TGTGCCAGCAGTACAGGGGCCGGGGCCAACGTCCTGACTTTC.

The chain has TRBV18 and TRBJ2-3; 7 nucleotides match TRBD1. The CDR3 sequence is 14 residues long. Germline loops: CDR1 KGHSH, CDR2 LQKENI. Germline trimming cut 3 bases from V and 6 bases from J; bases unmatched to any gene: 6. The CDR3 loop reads CASSPGTVIDTQYF. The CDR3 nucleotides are TGTGCCAGCTCACCGGGGACAGTAATTGATACGCAGTATTTT.

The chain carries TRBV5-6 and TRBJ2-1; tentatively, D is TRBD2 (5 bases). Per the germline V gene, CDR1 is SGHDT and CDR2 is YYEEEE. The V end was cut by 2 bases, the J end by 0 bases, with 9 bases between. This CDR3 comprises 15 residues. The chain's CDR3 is CASSFAGLSYNEQFF. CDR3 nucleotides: TGTGCCAGCAGCTTTGCTGGACTCTCCTACAATGAGCAGTTCTTC.

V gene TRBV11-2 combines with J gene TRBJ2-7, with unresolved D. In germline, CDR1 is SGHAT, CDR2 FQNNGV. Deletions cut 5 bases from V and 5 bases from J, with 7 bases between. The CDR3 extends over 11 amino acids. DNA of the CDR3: TGTGCCAGCAGCCCGTCGGACGAGCAGTACTTC. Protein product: CASSPSDEQYF.

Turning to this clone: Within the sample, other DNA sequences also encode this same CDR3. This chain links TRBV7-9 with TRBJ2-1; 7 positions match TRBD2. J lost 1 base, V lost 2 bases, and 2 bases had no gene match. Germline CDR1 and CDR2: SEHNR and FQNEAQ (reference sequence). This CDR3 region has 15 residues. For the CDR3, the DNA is TGTGCCAGCAGCTTACGCGGGAGTTCCTACAATGAGCAGTTCTTC. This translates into CASSLRGSSYNEQFF.

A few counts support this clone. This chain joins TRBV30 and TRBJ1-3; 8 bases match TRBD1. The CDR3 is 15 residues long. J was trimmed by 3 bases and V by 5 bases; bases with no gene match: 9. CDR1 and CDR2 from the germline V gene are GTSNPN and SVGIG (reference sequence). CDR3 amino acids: CAWADRGIGGNTIYF. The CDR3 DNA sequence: TGTGCCTGGGCTGACAGGGGAATTGGTGGAAACACCATATATTTT.

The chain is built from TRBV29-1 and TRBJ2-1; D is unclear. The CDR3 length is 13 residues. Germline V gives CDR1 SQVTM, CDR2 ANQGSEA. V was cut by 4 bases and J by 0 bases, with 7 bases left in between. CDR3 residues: CSVVPSSYNEQFF. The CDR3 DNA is TGCAGCGTTGTTCCTAGCTCCTACAATGAGCAGTTCTTC.

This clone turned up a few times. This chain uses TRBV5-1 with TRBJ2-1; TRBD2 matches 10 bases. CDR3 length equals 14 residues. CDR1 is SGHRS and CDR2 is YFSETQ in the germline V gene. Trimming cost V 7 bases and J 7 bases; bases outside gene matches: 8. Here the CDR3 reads CASSAGGPGNEQFF. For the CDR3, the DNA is TGCGCCAGCTCAGCGGGAGGGCCGGGGAATGAGCAGTTCTTC.

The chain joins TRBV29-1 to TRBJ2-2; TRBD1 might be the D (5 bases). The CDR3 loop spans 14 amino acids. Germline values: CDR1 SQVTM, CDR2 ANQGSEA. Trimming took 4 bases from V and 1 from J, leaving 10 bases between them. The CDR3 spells CSVAEQENTGELFF. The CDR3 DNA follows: TGCAGCGTTGCAGAACAGGAGAACACCGGGGAGCTGTTTTTT.

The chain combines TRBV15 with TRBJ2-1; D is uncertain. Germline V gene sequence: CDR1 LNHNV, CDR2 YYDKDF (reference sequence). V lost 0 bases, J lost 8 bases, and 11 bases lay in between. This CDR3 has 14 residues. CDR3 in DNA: TGTGCCACCAGCAGAGATAGTTTAGTTGATGAGCAGTTCTTC. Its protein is CATSRDSLVDEQFF.

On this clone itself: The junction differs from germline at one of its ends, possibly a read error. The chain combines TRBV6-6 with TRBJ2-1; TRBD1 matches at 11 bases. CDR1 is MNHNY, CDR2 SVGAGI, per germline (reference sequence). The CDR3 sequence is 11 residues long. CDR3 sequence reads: CASSPGTGGIF. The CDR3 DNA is TGTGCCAGCAGCCCCGGGACAGGGGGGATCTTC.